The rows below give T cell receptor beta chains drawn from one sample of a study of blood T cell repertoires in COVID-19. Some clones are missing from TCRdb's copy, which holds only in-frame ones; the method was immunoSEQ multiplex PCR. Of fewer than 250,000 clones in the sample, roughly 84% were seen once. What was sequenced was PBMCs or T cells enriched from blood (not recorded which). The receptors shown here come from a woman aged 30 to 39 who had been exposed to COVID-19. The CDR3 runs from the conserved cysteine through the conserved F or W. Each record gives: D gene, clone size, J gene, V gene, CDR3 DNA, CDR3 protein. A D gene is named only where the DNA matches it firmly. Expanded clones get a size class; other rows say once, few or many, or leave the size out.

>-|-|TRBJ1-2|TRBV7-8
TGTGCCAGCGCGGACCCAGGGGACTATGGCTACACCTTC
CASADPGDYGYTF
>-|-|TRBJ1-6|TRBV7-9
TGTGCCAGCAGCAGAGAGACCAGGGATTCACCCCTCCACTTT
CASSRETRDSPLHF
>TRBD1|-|TRBJ1-1|TRBV5-6
TGTGCCAGCAGCTGGACAGGGGACCGGTACACTGAAGCTTTCTTT
CASSWTGDRYTEAFF
>TRBD1|-|TRBJ1-1|TRBV19
TGTGCCAGTAGTATTGACAGGGGCTCCAATGGGGCCACTGAAGCTTTCTTT
CASSIDRGSNGATEAFF
>TRBD2|-|TRBJ2-7|TRBV5-6
TGTGCCAGCAGAAGGCGGGGGAGCTCCTACGAGCAGTACTTC
CASRRRGSSYEQYF
>TRBD1|few|TRBJ1-2|TRBV7-6
TGTGCCAGCAGCCCGAGCCGGACAGGGCCCATCTATGGCTACACCTTC
CASSPSRTGPIYGYTF
>-|-|TRBJ1-5|TRBV18
TGTGCCAGCTCACCAGATGGGACTATTAATCAGCCCCAGCATTTT
CASSPDGTINQPQHF
>-|-|TRBJ1-2|TRBV12-3/TRBV12-4
TGTGCCAGCAGGTCGGAGATCTATGGCTACACCTTC
CASRSEIYGYTF
>-|-|TRBJ1-2|TRBV4-3
TGCGCCAGCAGCCAAGGGACAGATTATGGCTACACCTTC
CASSQGTDYGYTF
>-|-|TRBJ1-4|TRBV7-9
TGTGCCAGCAGCTTAGCAGGGGGTAATGAAAAACTGTTTTTT
CASSLAGGNEKLFF
>-|-|TRBJ1-1|TRBV9
TGTGCCAGCAGCCCCCGGGTCGGGGGTGAAGCTTTCTTT
CASSPRVGGEAFF
>-|once|TRBJ1-5|TRBV7-8
TGTGCCAGCAGCTTAGGGATGGGGGGGAATCAGCCCCAGCATTTT
CASSLGMGGNQPQHF
>-|-|TRBJ2-3|TRBV19
TGTGCCAGTAGTTTCGGGGTTGACACAGATACGCAGTATTTT
CASSFGVDTDTQYF
>TRBD1|few|TRBJ2-7|TRBV7-2
TGTGCCAGCAGCTTAGGTAGACAGGGCTACGAGCAGTACTTC
CASSLGRQGYEQYF
>-|-|TRBJ1-2|TRBV19
TGTGCCAGTAGTATCTGGCCCCCCGCGGGTGGCTACACCTTC
CASSIWPPAGGYTF
>-|-|TRBJ1-2|TRBV13
TGTGCCAGCAGCCTTTTGGGGGGGGTGCCTGGCCCTAACTATGGCTACACCTTC
CASSLLGGVPGPNYGYTF
>-|-|TRBJ1-5|TRBV5-6
TGTGCCAGCAGCTATAGACAGTCATATAGCAATCAGCCCCAGCATTTT
CASSYRQSYSNQPQHF
>-|-|TRBJ1-1|TRBV5-1
TGCGCCAGCACGGGGTTAAATGAAGCTTTCTTT
CASTGLNEAFF
>TRBD1|-|TRBJ2-7|TRBV4-1
TGCGCCAGCAGCCAAGATACAGCAGGGGGTTTCTACGAGCAGTACTTC
CASSQDTAGGFYEQYF
>-|-|TRBJ1-4|TRBV4-3
TGCGCCAGCAGCCAAGATTACGGTGGTAATGAAAAACTGTTTTTT
CASSQDYGGNEKLFF
>-|few|TRBJ1-2|TRBV7-2
TGTGCCAGCAGCCCCCCGGCAGGAACTAACTATGGCTACACCTTC
CASSPPAGTNYGYTF
>-|-|TRBJ2-2|TRBV27
TGTGCCAGCAGCTCCAGTTTATCCCTAGCTGGGGAGCTGTTTTTT
CASSSSLSLAGELFF
>TRBD1|-|TRBJ2-1|TRBV29-1
TGCAGCGTTGGTGGGACAGGGGGCCGCAATGAGCAGTTCTTC
CSVGGTGGRNEQFF
>-|-|TRBJ2-7|TRBV7-9
TGTGCCAGCAGCTCCAAGCGCAGGGTAGAAAGTGACGAGCAGTACTTC
CASSSKRRVESDEQYF
>TRBD1|-|TRBJ2-1|TRBV11-3
TGTGCCAGCAGCTTAGATCCCAGGGGGCCCTACAATGAGCAGTTCTTC
CASSLDPRGPYNEQFF
>-|-|TRBJ2-1|TRBV7-3
TGTGCCAGCAGCCAAAATGCCGGGACTGCTTTGGGTGAGCAGTTCTTC
CASSQNAGTALGEQFF
>-|-|TRBJ1-3|TRBV7-9
TGTGCCAGCAGCCCCCCCCGGAGCTCTGGAAACACCATATATTTT
CASSPPRSSGNTIYF
>TRBD2|-|TRBJ2-1|TRBV7-8
TGTGCCAGCAGCTTTTCTAGCGGGGGGGCTCTAAATGAGCAGTTCTTC
CASSFSSGGALNEQFF
>TRBD1|-|TRBJ2-2|TRBV19
TGTGCCAGTAGTGCTATCAGGGGGCCCGGGGAGCTGTTTTTT
CASSAIRGPGELFF
>TRBD1|-|TRBJ1-1|TRBV7-9
TGTGCCAGCAGCTTAGCCGACAGGGGTAGGGAAGCTTTCTTT
CASSLADRGREAFF
>-|-|TRBJ2-5|TRBV5-1
TGCGCCAGCAGCTTACCTACAGGCAACCAAGAGACCCAGTACTTC
CASSLPTGNQETQYF
>-|-|TRBJ1-2|TRBV7-9
TGTGCCAGCAGCGACACCTCTGGCTACACCTTC
CASSDTSGYTF
>-|-|TRBJ2-3|TRBV2
TGTGCCAGCAAAGCGCAGCCTCAAGATACGCAGTATTTT
CASKAQPQDTQYF
>-|-|TRBJ2-7|TRBV2
TGTGCCAGCAGTGAACGGATTTTCAGCGTGCGGCAGAACTCCTACGAGCAGTACTTC
CASSERIFSVRQNSYEQYF
>-|-|TRBJ1-2|TRBV4-2
TGTGCCAGCAGCCCGCTGGCGGGAAGCTATGGCTACACCTTC
CASSPLAGSYGYTF
>-|-|TRBJ1-1|TRBV7-2
TGTGCCAGCAGCTTTAGCTTTTCCGGGAACACTGAAGCTTTCTTT
CASSFSFSGNTEAFF
>TRBD1|-|TRBJ1-2|TRBV4-2
TGTGCCAGCAGCCACGGGACAGGGGTTACCTATGGCTACACCTTC
CASSHGTGVTYGYTF
>-|-|TRBJ2-5|TRBV27
TGTGCCAGCAGCTTTAATAGCCAGACCCAGTACTTC
CASSFNSQTQYF
>-|-|TRBJ1-1|TRBV13
TGTGCCAGCAGCTTGCGGGTCACGAACACTGAAGCTTTCTTT
CASSLRVTNTEAFF
>-|-|TRBJ1-5|TRBV2
TGTGCCAGCAGTGAACGGGGGGCGCTAAGTCAGCCCCAGCATTTT
CASSERGALSQPQHF
>-|-|TRBJ1-5|TRBV19
TGTGCCAGTAGCCCCAGGTCGGTCACCCTAAAAAATCAGCCCCAGCATTTT
CASSPRSVTLKNQPQHF
>TRBD2|-|TRBJ2-1|TRBV7-3
TGTGCCAGCAGCTTAGGGGCTAGCGGCTACGAGCAGTTCTTC
CASSLGASGYEQFF
>-|-|TRBJ1-1|TRBV7-9
TGTGCCAGCAGCCAACCGCCCGGACACCTGAACACTGAAGCTTTCTTT
CASSQPPGHLNTEAFF
>TRBD2|-|TRBJ2-7|TRBV9
TGTGCCAGCAGCCCGAGGGCCCCTGAGCGGGGGCCCTACGAGCAGTACTTC
CASSPRAPERGPYEQYF
>TRBD1|-|TRBJ1-5|TRBV2
TGTGCCAGCAGGAGGGGACAGGAGAATAGCAATCAGCCCCAGCATTTT
CASRRGQENSNQPQHF
>-|-|TRBJ1-2|TRBV18
TGTGCCAGCTCACCCGGCCCTGGGGGGGGCTACACCTTC
CASSPGPGGGYTF
>-|-|TRBJ2-2|TRBV9
TGTGCCAGCAGCGCAAAAACAGGGTCCGCCGGGGAGCTGTTTTTT
CASSAKTGSAGELFF